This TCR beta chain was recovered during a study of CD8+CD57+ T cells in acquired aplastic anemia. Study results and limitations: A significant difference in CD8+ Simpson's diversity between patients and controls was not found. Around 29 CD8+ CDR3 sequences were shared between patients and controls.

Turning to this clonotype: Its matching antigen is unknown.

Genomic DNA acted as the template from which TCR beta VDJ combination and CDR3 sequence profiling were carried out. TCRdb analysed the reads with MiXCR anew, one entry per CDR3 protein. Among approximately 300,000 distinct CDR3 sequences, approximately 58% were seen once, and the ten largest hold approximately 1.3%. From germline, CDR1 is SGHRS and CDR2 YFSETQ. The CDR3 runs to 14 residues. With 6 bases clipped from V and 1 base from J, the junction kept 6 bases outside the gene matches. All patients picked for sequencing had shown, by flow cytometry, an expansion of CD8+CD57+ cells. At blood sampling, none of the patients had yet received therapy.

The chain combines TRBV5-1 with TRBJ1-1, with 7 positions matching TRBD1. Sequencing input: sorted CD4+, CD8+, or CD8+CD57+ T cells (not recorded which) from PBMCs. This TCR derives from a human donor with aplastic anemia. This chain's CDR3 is CASNSPGGNTEAFF. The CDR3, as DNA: TGCGCCAGCAACTCCCCAGGGGGGAACACTGAAGCTTTCTTT.